The 14 T cell receptor beta chains below all came from one sample that was sequenced in a study of graft-versus-host responses after intestinal transplantation. Produced via immunoSEQ multiplex PCR; TCRdb's table is partial and in-frame only. The repertoire holds nearly 95,000 clones, with roughly 91% as singletons. These receptors are not linked to any known antigen. The input for sequencing was unstimulated CD8+ T cells sorted from spleen or lymph node cells, taken before intestinal transplant. The receptors were gathered from a human donor who received an intestinal transplant.

The chain carries TRBV7-6 and TRBJ2-2; 13 nucleotides align to TRBD2. This CDR3 contains 16 residues. Unmatched junction bases numbered 5, after V lost 5 bases and J lost 5 bases. CDR1 SGHVS and CDR2 FNYEAQ come from the germline V gene. CDR3 protein: CASSALLAGGTGELFF. The CDR3 nucleotides are TGTGCCAGCAGCGCCTTACTAGCGGGGGGGACCGGGGAGCTGTTTTTT.

The V and J genes are TRBV6-1 and TRBJ2-7; 8 bases fit TRBD2. CDR3 length: 16 amino acids. The V segment lost 2 bases and the J segment 1 base; nucleotides outside the gene matches: 7. The germline V gene encodes CDR1 MNHNS and CDR2 SASEGT. The CDR3 bases are TGTGCCAGCAGTGAAAGATTTAGCGGGGAATCCTACGAGCAGTACTTC. Translating gives CASSERFSGESYEQYF.

This chain joins TRBV19 and TRBJ1-5, with 8 bases identical to TRBD1. Germline CDR1 reads LNHDA; CDR2 reads SQIVND (reference sequence). J gave up 6 bases and V 3 bases, and 7 bases lay outside the gene matches. The CDR3 extends over 15 amino acids. DNA for the CDR3: TGTGCCAGTAGTATTGCAGGGGGCGCGTCTCAGCCCCAGCATTTT. Amino acids: CASSIAGGASQPQHF.

The gene calls are TRBV10-2 and TRBJ2-3; 7 positions match TRBD2. The CDR3 extends over 14 amino acids. Trimming at V came to 6 bases and at J to 2 bases, leaving 5 bases not matched to a gene. Germline V gene data show CDR1 as WSHSY and CDR2 as SAAADI. The CDR3 region is CASRQAGVTDTQYF. The CDR3 nucleotides are TGCGCCAGCAGGCAGGCGGGGGTCACAGATACGCAGTATTTT.

The J gene is TRBJ1-1, the V gene TRBV30; D perhaps matches TRBD1 (5 bases). CDR1 and CDR2 from the germline V gene are GTSNPN and SVGIG (reference sequence). The CDR3 has 15 residues. Trimming stripped 1 base from V and 4 bases from J, with 16 bases between. The CDR3 region is CAWSDERQGLTEAFF. CDR3 bases: TGTGCCTGGAGTGACGAAAGGCAGGGACTCACTGAAGCTTTCTTT. Full variable domain (missing parts from reference TRBV30 and TRBJ1-1): SQTIHQWPATLVQPVGSPLSLECTVEGTSNPNLYWYRQAAGRGLQLLFYSVGIGQISSEVPQNLSASRPQDRQFILSSKKLLLSDSGFYLCAWSDERQGLTEAFFGQGTRLTVV.

The V gene is TRBV7-6, the J gene TRBJ2-7; D is uncertain. Trimming removed 1 base at V and 0 bases at J, with 7 bases between. The CDR3 spans 14 residues. From germline, CDR1 is SGHVS and CDR2 FNYEAQ. CDR3 nucleotide sequence: TGTGCCAGCAGCTTAGGGCAGGACTCCTACGAGCAGTACTTC. It codes for CASSLGQDSYEQYF.

The genes are TRBV7-9 and TRBJ1-6; D perhaps matches TRBD1 (6 bases). CDR3 length: 12 residues. Germline V gene lookup returns CDR1 SEHNR and CDR2 FQNEAQ (reference sequence). Trimming took 5 bases from V and 10 from J, leaving 9 bases between them. The CDR3 bases are TGTGCCAGCAGCCAGGGGTACTCACCCCTCCACTTT. Its protein is CASSQGYSPLHF.

This chain connects TRBV7-9 to TRBJ1-5, with D perhaps TRBD1 (6 bases). Between the trimmed V and J ends, which lost 3 bases and 3 bases, there was a span of 12 bases. The CDR3 extends over 15 amino acids. Germline V gives CDR1 SEHNR, CDR2 FQNEAQ (reference sequence). CDR3 DNA: TGTGCCAGCAGCTTGGGGCAGGGGCCCAATCAGCCCCAGCATTTT. Its protein product is CASSLGQGPNQPQHF.

The chain uses TRBV5-8 and TRBJ1-2; 9 positions agree with TRBD1. Germline V gene sequence: CDR1 SGHTS, CDR2 YDEGEE. The junction had 9 bases not matched to a gene; V was cut back by 6 bases and J by 3 bases. This CDR3 comprises 15 residues. The chain's CDR3 is CASTRGQGPDYGYTF. For the CDR3, the DNA is TGTGCCAGCACCCGTGGACAGGGGCCAGACTATGGCTACACCTTC.

This clone has more than one count but fewer than ten. The chain joins TRBV9 to TRBJ1-1; TRBD1 matches at 11 bases. J was trimmed by 3 bases and V by 3 bases; bases with no gene match: 10. Germline CDR1 reads SGDLS; CDR2 reads YYNGEE. This CDR3 has 17 residues. CDR3 nucleotides: TGTGCCAGCAGCGGAGGACAGGGGGCTCTTGTGGACACTGAAGCTTTCTTT. This sequence encodes CASSGGQGALVDTEAFF.

In this sample, this clone turned up a few times. The chain uses TRBV19 and TRBJ2-1; D is perhaps TRBD1 (6 bases). The germline V and J ends were trimmed by 4 bases and 0 bases, with 10 bases remaining between them. Germline CDR1 reads LNHDA; CDR2 reads SQIVND (reference sequence). The CDR3 extends over 15 amino acids. CDR3 protein: CASSTGQSSYNEQFF. CDR3 DNA sequence: TGTGCCAGTAGTACCGGACAGAGCTCCTACAATGAGCAGTTCTTC. Full variable domain (missing parts from reference TRBV19 and TRBJ2-1): DGGITQSPKYLFRKEGQNVTLSCEQNLNHDAMYWYRQDPGQGLRLIYYSQIVNDFQKGDIAEGYSVSREKKESFPLTVTSAQKNPTAFYLCASSTGQSSYNEQFFGPGTRLTVL.

The chain joins TRBV27 to TRBJ2-7, with 10 bases fitting TRBD1. The CDR3 runs 16 residues. Germline CDR1 reads MNHEY; CDR2 reads SMNVEV (reference sequence). The V segment lost 0 bases and the J segment 4 bases; nucleotides outside the gene matches: 6. For the CDR3, the DNA is TGTGCCAGCAGTTTATCGGGGGGACAGGGGACGTACGAGCAGTACTTC. Translated: CASSLSGGQGTYEQYF.

The rearrangement joins TRBV7-8 to TRBJ2-3; 7 nucleotides agree with TRBD2. The trim removed 1 base at V and 1 base at J, leaving 5 bases unmatched. The germline CDR1 and CDR2 sequences are SGHVS and FQNEAQ. This CDR3 has 16 amino acids. CDR3 in amino acids: CASSLVRGVGTDTQYF. DNA of the CDR3: TGTGCCAGCAGCTTAGTACGGGGGGTTGGCACAGATACGCAGTATTTT.

The chain combines TRBV6-4 with TRBJ1-2; D remains ambiguous. The CDR3 totals 16 residues. V lost 5 bases and J lost 4, with 20 bases in between. The germline gives CDR1 MRHNA, CDR2 SNTAGT. The CDR3 loop is CASSQIFGDVAYGYTF. Here the CDR3 DNA reads TGTGCCAGCAGTCAGATTTTCGGGGATGTTGCCTATGGCTACACCTTC.